These 9 T cell receptor beta chains originate from one sample sequenced in a study of T cell changes during pregnancy in multiple sclerosis. This table comes from immunoSEQ multiplex PCR, and its TCRdb copy is limited to in-frame clones, with some not included. This sample has 60,000 to 75,000 clones, with roughly 93% found just once. Source: peripheral blood, taken in the third trimester of pregnancy. The receptor source for this set is a female donor with multiple sclerosis, enrolled in a pregnancy study.

The chain is built from TRBV19 and TRBJ2-4; perhaps TRBD2 as D (5 bases). The CDR3 contains 14 residues. Trimming stripped 0 bases from V and 6 bases from J, with 9 bases between. Germline V gene sequence: CDR1 LNHDA, CDR2 SQIVND (reference sequence). This chain's CDR3 is CASSIDLEGNIQYF. The CDR3 coding sequence is TGTGCCAGTAGTATAGATCTTGAGGGAAACATTCAGTACTTC.

This chain connects TRBV5-1 to TRBJ2-3; 13 bases match TRBD2. The CDR3 spans 16 residues. Per germline, CDR1 SGHRS and CDR2 YFSETQ. Trimming cost V 0 bases and J 3 bases; bases outside gene matches: 1. CDR3 bases: TGCGCCAGCAGCTTGGAGACTAGCGGGGGGACAGATACGCAGTATTTT. Its protein is CASSLETSGGTDTQYF.

This chain links TRBV6-5 with TRBJ1-1; 10 bases align to TRBD1. The V gene end was trimmed by 8 bases and the J gene end by 6 bases; junction bases not matched to a gene: 3. The CDR3 is 12 residues long. The germline CDR1 and CDR2 sequences are MNHEY and SVGAGI. The CDR3 reads CASGQGVSEAFF. DNA of the CDR3: TGTGCCAGCGGACAGGGGGTTTCTGAAGCTTTCTTT.

The rearrangement uses TRBV9 and TRBJ2-5; D possibly corresponds to TRBD1 (5 bases). V lost 2 bases and J 1 base, leaving 6 bases between the germline ends. Germline-derived CDR1 and CDR2 are SGDLS and YYNGEE. There are 13 residues in the CDR3. CDR3 sequence reads: CASSVQGQETQYF. The CDR3 DNA reads TGTGCCAGCAGCGTTCAGGGCCAAGAGACCCAGTACTTC.

The CDR3 loop is CASKYETSEQYF. For the CDR3, the DNA is TGTGCCAGCAAGTACGAGACTAGCGAGCAGTACTTC. The chain combines TRBV2 with TRBJ2-7, with a tentative D call TRBD2 (6 bases). The CDR3 is 12 amino acids. V lost 7 bases and J lost 6, with 13 bases in between. Germline CDR1 reads SNHLY; CDR2 reads FYNNEI.

J is TRBJ1-4 and V is TRBV7-2, with a possible D match to TRBD1 (6 bases). The germline V and J ends were trimmed by 2 bases and 7 bases, with 17 bases remaining between them. Germline CDR1 is SGHTA and CDR2 is FQGNSA. This CDR3 has 16 residues. The CDR3 is CASSLSGTGRGEKLFF. The CDR3 coding sequence is TGTGCCAGCAGCTTATCGGGTACAGGGCGTGGTGAAAAACTGTTTTTT.

This chain joins TRBV10-2 and TRBJ1-2; a possible D gene is TRBD1 (6 bases). The V end was cut by 8 bases, the J end by 2 bases, with 6 bases between. The germline V gene has CDR1 WSHSY and CDR2 SAAADI. This CDR3 is 11 amino acids long. The CDR3 loop is CASGQNYGYTF. The DNA for the CDR3 is TGCGCCAGCGGACAGAACTATGGCTACACCTTC.

V is TRBV4-1 and J is TRBJ1-1; the D gene is possibly TRBD1 (5 bases). Per germline, CDR1 MGHRA and CDR2 YSYEKL. V shed 6 bases and J shed 1 base, with 9 bases lying between them. The CDR3 has 13 amino acids. The CDR3 nucleotides are TGCGCCAGCAGAAGCACAGGGAACACTGAAGCTTTCTTT. It encodes CASRSTGNTEAFF.

The chain combines TRBV7-6 with TRBJ1-3, with D possibly matching TRBD1 (5 bases). CDR3 length: 13 residues. Germline values: CDR1 SGHVS, CDR2 FNYEAQ. Trimming pared 9 bases from V and 3 bases from J, leaving 12 bases between. The CDR3 here is CASNQGFGNTIYF. The CDR3 bases are TGTGCCAGTAACCAGGGTTTTGGAAACACCATATATTTT.